This T cell receptor beta chain was recovered during a study of PD-L1 blockade in urothelial cancer. As for the study in general: At some point between 2012 and 2014 therapy began: atezolizumab 1,200 mg intravenously every 3 weeks. As for prior chemotherapy regimens, patients had received 0 to 3. Blood analysis was done at 3 weeks (second dose) and 6 weeks after treatment began.

Profiling relied on immunoSEQ multiplex PCR, and the TCRdb table lists in-frame clones only, not all of them. Of fewer than 65,000 clones detected, 70% to 90% appear once; the ten largest clones hold 1.6%. The time point was: pretreatment peripheral blood. The sequencing here drew on PBMCs, taken around atezolizumab (anti-PD-L1) treatment. This receptor was obtained from a man between 65 and 80 years old with urothelial cancer.

Here the CDR3 reads CASSEATSTDTQYF. The CDR3 DNA sequence: TGTGCCAGCAGTGAAGCTACTAGCACAGATACGCAGTATTTT. The chain combines TRBV28 with TRBJ2-3; no clear D gene. CDR3 length: 14 residues. V gave up 5 bases and J gave up 0 bases, with 9 bases separating them. Germline loops: CDR1 MDHEN, CDR2 SYDVKM.